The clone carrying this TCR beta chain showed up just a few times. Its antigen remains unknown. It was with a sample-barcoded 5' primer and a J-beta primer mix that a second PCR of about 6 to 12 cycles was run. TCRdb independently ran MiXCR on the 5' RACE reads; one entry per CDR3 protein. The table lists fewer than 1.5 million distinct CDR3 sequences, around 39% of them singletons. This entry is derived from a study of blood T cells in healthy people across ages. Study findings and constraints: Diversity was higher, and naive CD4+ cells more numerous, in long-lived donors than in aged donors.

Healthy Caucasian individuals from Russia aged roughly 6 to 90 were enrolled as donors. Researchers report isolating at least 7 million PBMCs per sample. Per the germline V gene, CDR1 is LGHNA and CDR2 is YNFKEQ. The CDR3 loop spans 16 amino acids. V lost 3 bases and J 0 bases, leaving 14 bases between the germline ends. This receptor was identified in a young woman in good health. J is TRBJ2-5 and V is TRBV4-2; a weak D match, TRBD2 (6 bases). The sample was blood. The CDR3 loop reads CASSHGLPEYQETQYF. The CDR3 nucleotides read TGTGCCAGCAGCCATGGACTACCGGAATACCAAGAGACCCAGTACTTC.